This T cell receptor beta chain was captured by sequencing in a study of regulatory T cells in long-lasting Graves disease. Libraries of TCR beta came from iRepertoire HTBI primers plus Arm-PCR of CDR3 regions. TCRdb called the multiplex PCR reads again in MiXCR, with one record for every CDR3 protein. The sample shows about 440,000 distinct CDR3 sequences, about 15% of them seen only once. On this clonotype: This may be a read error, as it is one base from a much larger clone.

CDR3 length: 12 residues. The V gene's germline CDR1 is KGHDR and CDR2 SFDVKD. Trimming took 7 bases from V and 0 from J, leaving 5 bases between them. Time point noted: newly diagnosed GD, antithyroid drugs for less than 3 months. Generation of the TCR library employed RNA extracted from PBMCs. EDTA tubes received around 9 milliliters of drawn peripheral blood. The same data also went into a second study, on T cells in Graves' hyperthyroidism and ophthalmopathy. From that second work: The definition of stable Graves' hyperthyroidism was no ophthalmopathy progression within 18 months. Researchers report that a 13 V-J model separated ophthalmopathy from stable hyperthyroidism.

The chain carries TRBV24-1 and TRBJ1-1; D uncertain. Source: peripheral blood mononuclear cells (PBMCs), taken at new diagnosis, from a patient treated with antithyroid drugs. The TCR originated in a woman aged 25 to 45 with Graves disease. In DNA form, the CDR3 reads TGTGCCACCAGGGGGATGAACACTGAAGCTTTCTTT. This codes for CATRGMNTEAFF.